This entry lists 23 T cell receptor beta chains sequenced from one sample in a study of T-cell memory formation after mild COVID-19. In TCRdb, the 5' RACE reads were re-called with MiXCR into one record per CDR3 protein. The sample lists 300,000 to 350,000 distinct CDR3 sequences, 14% seen once, with around 20% in the top ten. Sequencing input: PBMCs or a T cell subset sorted from them (not recorded which). Receptor source: a man younger than 35 who had mild COVID-19 (a few samples of this study predate the infection). Cell type and time point are not known.

This clonotype was counted between two and nine times. V usage is TRBV6-5 and J usage is TRBJ1-4; weak D call: TRBD1 (5 bases). CDR3 size: 16 residues. Between the trimmed V and J ends, which lost 0 bases and 3 bases, there was a span of 11 bases. Germline V gene lookup returns CDR1 MNHEY and CDR2 SVGAGI. The CDR3 DNA sequence: TGTGCCAGCAGTTACTCTGGGGCCTCGGCTAATGAAAAACTGTTTTTT. Its protein is CASSYSGASANEKLFF.

Sample share makes this clonotype medium-sized. The chain recombines TRBV5-1 with TRBJ2-1; 8 positions match TRBD2. After removal of 1 base from V and 7 bases from J, the junction contained 10 bases not matched to a gene. CDR3 length: 16 amino acids. Germline lookup yields CDR1 SGHRS and CDR2 YFSETQ. The CDR3 spells CASSLYSGEGGNEQFF. CDR3 bases: TGCGCCAGCAGCTTGTATAGCGGGGAAGGGGGAAATGAGCAGTTCTTC.

The chain employs TRBV18 and TRBJ1-2; D is uncertain. The CDR3 is made up of 12 amino acids. The germline V gene has CDR1 KGHSH and CDR2 LQKENI. V was clipped by 5 bases and J by 8 bases, with 12 bases between them. The DNA for the CDR3 is TGTGCCAGCTCATCTAAGATCGCGGGCTACACCTTC. Translating it yields CASSSKIAGYTF.

The chain carries TRBV5-1 and TRBJ1-2; D perhaps matches TRBD1 (5 bases). Germline V CDR1 and CDR2: SGHRS, YFSETQ. Trimming stripped 2 bases from V and 7 bases from J, with 12 bases between. The CDR3 has 13 residues. CDR3 coding DNA: TGCGCCAGCAGCTTCGAAGGGGTCCCTGGCTACACCTTC. Protein: CASSFEGVPGYTF. The variable domain in full, with the rest retrieved from reference TRBV5-1 and TRBJ1-2, is KAGVTQTPRYLIKTRGQQVTLSCSPISGHRSVSWYQQTPGQGLQFLFEYFSETQRNKGNFPGRFSGRQFSNSRSEMNVSTLELGDSALYLCASSFEGVPGYTFGSGTRLTVV.

The CDR3 loop reads CATGEGVGYTF. The CDR3, as DNA: TGTGCCACGGGCGAAGGGGTTGGCTACACCTTC. V gene TRBV6-5 combines with J gene TRBJ1-2, with D possibly being TRBD1 (5 bases). Trimming took 10 bases from V and 7 from J, leaving 13 bases between them. The germline V gene encodes CDR1 MNHEY and CDR2 SVGAGI. This CDR3 spans 11 amino acids.

The chain couples TRBV20-1 to TRBJ2-3; 7 positions agree with TRBD2. Per the germline V gene, CDR1 is DFQATT and CDR2 is SNEGSKA (reference sequence). This CDR3 spans 14 amino acids. The V gene end was trimmed by 5 bases and the J gene end by 1 base; junction bases not matched to a gene: 6. CDR3 nucleotide sequence: TGCAGTGCTGCTACTAGCGCAGGCACAGATACGCAGTATTTT. It yields the protein CSAATSAGTDTQYF.

This clonotype has a handful of counts. V usage is TRBV7-9 and J usage is TRBJ2-2; 8 bases agree with TRBD1. CDR3 length: 15 amino acids. Germline CDR1 SEHNR, CDR2 FQNEAQ (reference sequence). The junction had 8 bases not matched to a gene; V was cut back by 5 bases and J by 6 bases. CDR3 sequence reads: CASSPWQGAPGELFF. The CDR3 coding sequence is TGTGCCAGCAGCCCCTGGCAGGGGGCTCCCGGGGAGCTGTTTTTT.

The DNA of the CDR3 is TGTGCCAGCAGCCTCCAGCCGGGGGGCAGCTATGGCTACACCTTC. This translates into CASSLQPGGSYGYTF. The chain recombines TRBV4-2 with TRBJ1-2; a possible D gene is TRBD1 (6 bases). V was trimmed by 4 bases and J by 4 bases, leaving 16 bases between them. The CDR3 sequence is 15 residues long. Germline loops: CDR1 LGHNA, CDR2 YNFKEQ.

Of note for this clonotype: A much larger clone sits a single nucleotide away, making a read error possible. V and J are TRBV4-3 and TRBJ1-1, with 9 positions matching TRBD1. Germline V gene data show CDR1 as LGHNA and CDR2 as YSLEER. J gave up 4 bases and V 4 bases, and 1 base lay outside the gene matches. The CDR3 contains 13 residues. In DNA, the CDR3 is TGCGCCAGCAGCCGGGACAGGGCCACTGAAGCTTTCTTT. Its protein is CASSRDRATEAFF.

The CDR3 DNA reads as TGCAGCGTTGAGGGGACAGGAGGCGGCTACACCTTC. Protein: CSVEGTGGGYTF. The chain uses TRBV29-1 and TRBJ1-2; 8 bases are shared with TRBD1. From germline, CDR1 is SQVTM and CDR2 ANQGSEA. The V segment lost 3 bases and the J segment 8 bases; nucleotides outside the gene matches: 5. The CDR3 totals 12 residues.

V gene TRBV3-1 combines with J gene TRBJ1-6; TRBD1 might be the D (5 bases). The V gene lost 3 bases and the J gene lost 6 bases, with 15 bases spanning the gap. CDR1 is LGHDT, CDR2 YNNKEL, per germline (reference sequence). There are 16 residues in the CDR3. CDR3 region: CASSQVEGYGNSPLHF. In nucleotides, the CDR3 is TGTGCCAGCAGCCAGGTGGAGGGGTATGGTAATTCACCCCTCCACTTT.

A few counts support this clonotype. The chain couples TRBV6-2 or TRBV6-3 to TRBJ2-7; possible D gene TRBD1, 6 bases. The germline V and J ends were trimmed by 4 bases and 0 bases, with 16 bases remaining between them. The length of the CDR3 is 16 residues. Germline V gene data show CDR1 as MNHEY and CDR2 as SVGEGT. In DNA, the CDR3 is TGTGCCAGCAGTTCCCGGACAGTAAAATTCTCCTACGAGCAGTACTTC. Its protein is CASSSRTVKFSYEQYF.

This clonotype has a count of ten or more. The CDR3 nucleotides read TGTGCCAGCAGCTCTTACAGGGATGAAGCTTTCTTT. This encodes CASSSYRDEAFF. The chain recombines TRBV7-9 with TRBJ1-1; tentatively, D is TRBD1 (6 bases). The CDR3 sequence is 12 residues long. V dropped 4 bases and J dropped 7 bases, with 10 bases sitting between them. The V gene's germline CDR1 is SEHNR and CDR2 FQNEAQ (reference sequence).

This rearrangement joins TRBV6-1 to TRBJ1-2; the match to TRBD1 covers 10 bases. This CDR3 has 17 amino acids. Germline V gene sequence: CDR1 MNHNS, CDR2 SASEGT. Germline trimming cut 6 bases from V and 4 bases from J; bases unmatched to any gene: 14. The CDR3 protein is CASRTGGAGVGGYGYTF. The CDR3 nucleotides are TGTGCCAGCAGGACAGGGGGCGCAGGGGTCGGAGGCTATGGCTACACCTTC.

The table lists this clonotype with a few counts. The V gene is TRBV19, the J gene TRBJ2-7; no reliable D call. Germline assignment: CDR1 LNHDA and CDR2 SQIVND (reference sequence). Trimming shortened V by 2 bases and J by 2 bases, and 10 bases separated the two germline ends. The CDR3 covers 14 residues. The CDR3 protein is CASSIKGSPYEQYF. CDR3 coding DNA: TGTGCCAGTAGTATAAAGGGATCCCCCTACGAGCAGTACTTC. The full variable domain, with the rest looked up from reference TRBV19 and TRBJ2-7, is DGGITQSPKYLFRKEGQNVTLSCEQNLNHDAMYWYRQDPGQGLRLIYYSQIVNDFQKGDIAEGYSVSREKKESFPLTVTSAQKNPTAFYLCASSIKGSPYEQYFGPGTRLTVT.

This chain uses TRBV10-3 with TRBJ1-2; D not resolved. Trimming shortened V by 3 bases and J by 0 bases, and 5 bases separated the two germline ends. This CDR3 has 13 residues. Germline CDR1 is ENHRY and CDR2 is SYGVKD. CDR3 nucleotides: TGTGCCATCAGTGACGGTCCTAACTATGGCTACACCTTC. Protein: CAISDGPNYGYTF.

There are many counts of this clonotype. V gene TRBV3-1 combines with J gene TRBJ2-2; TRBD2 is a possible D gene (5 bases). Germline loops: CDR1 LGHDT, CDR2 YNNKEL (reference sequence). The CDR3 totals 14 residues. V lost 6 bases, J lost 4 bases, and 12 bases lay in between. The CDR3 spells CASSRGSGTGELFF. The CDR3 DNA follows: TGTGCCAGCAGTCGAGGGTCCGGCACCGGGGAGCTGTTTTTT.

This clonotype was recorded only once. The chain recombines TRBV7-2 with TRBJ2-7; D gene unclear. The CDR3 is 14 residues long. Germline V gene lookup returns CDR1 SGHTA and CDR2 FQGNSA. Trimming took 5 bases from V and 4 from J, leaving 15 bases between them. CDR3 in amino acids: CASSLGPKAYEQYF. The CDR3 bases are TGTGCCAGCAGCCTCGGACCTAAGGCGTACGAGCAGTACTTC. Variable domain in full (rest from reference TRBV7-2 and TRBJ2-7): GAGVSQSPSNKVTEKGKDVELRCDPISGHTALYWYRQSLGQGLEFLIYFQGNSAPDKSGLPSDRFSAERTGGSVSTLTIQRTQQEDSAVYLCASSLGPKAYEQYFGPGTRLTVT.

The chain combines TRBV4-1 with TRBJ1-5; D might be TRBD1 (6 bases). CDR1 is MGHRA and CDR2 is YSYEKL in the germline V gene. This CDR3 comprises 16 residues. V shed 1 base and J shed 5 bases, with 15 bases lying between them. This CDR3 is CASSQGGMGGHQPQHF. The CDR3 coding sequence is TGCGCCAGCAGCCAAGGGGGGATGGGGGGGCATCAGCCCCAGCATTTT.

J is TRBJ1-5 and V is TRBV10-3; D gene ambiguous. The V gene lost 5 bases and the J gene lost 2 bases, with 10 bases spanning the gap. The CDR3 sequence is 14 residues long. Germline CDR1 ENHRY, CDR2 SYGVKD. The CDR3 loop is CAISPSGGNQPQHF. The DNA of the CDR3 is TGTGCCATCAGTCCTTCCGGGGGCAATCAGCCCCAGCATTTT.

In this sample, this clonotype turned up a few times. This chain connects TRBV7-3 to TRBJ1-1; D might be TRBD1 (5 bases). Trimming removed 0 bases at V and 0 bases at J, with 8 bases between. CDR3 length equals 15 residues. Germline V lookup: CDR1 SGHTA, CDR2 FQGTGA. CDR3 sequence (DNA): TGTGCCAGCAGCTTAACGGGGCGTCTGAACACTGAAGCTTTCTTT. Its translation is CASSLTGRLNTEAFF.

V gene TRBV28 combines with J gene TRBJ2-2; 10 nucleotides align to TRBD1. Germline CDR1 reads MDHEN; CDR2 reads SYDVKM. The CDR3 covers 14 residues. V was pared by 6 bases and J by 4 bases, with 2 bases of the junction left unmatched. CDR3 sequence: CASRDRGSTGELFF. The CDR3 DNA sequence: TGTGCCAGCAGGGACAGGGGGAGCACCGGGGAGCTGTTTTTT.

This clonotype was counted between two and nine times. The V call is TRBV12-3 or TRBV12-4, the J call TRBJ1-6, with D hard to call. V was trimmed by 5 bases and J by 2 bases, leaving 10 bases between them. CDR3 size: 15 residues. For the CDR3, the DNA is TGTGCCAGCAGTGCCGGGCTGACCTATAATTCACCCCTCCACTTT. This translates into CASSAGLTYNSPLHF.